These T cell receptor beta chains were read from a single sample in a study of cytomegalovirus exposure and HLA in healthy donors. The data were produced by immunoSEQ multiplex PCR, yet TCRdb's version contains in-frame clones alone and is incomplete. The profile covers tens of thousands of clones, with around four fifths appearing a single time and about 1.4% taken by the ten largest. Material: PBMCs. The origin of the receptors is a male donor in good health and CMV-seronegative. The CDR3 runs from the conserved cysteine through the conserved F or W. The order of the fields is CDR3 length, V gene, J gene, CDR3 protein.

13	TRBV27	TRBJ2-2	CASSLRGTGELFF
14	TRBV2	TRBJ2-1	CASLSGRYGNEQFF
14	TRBV7-6	TRBJ2-5	CASSLGQGVETQYF
16	TRBV18	TRBJ1-6	CASSPLGAPSNSPLHF
14	TRBV5-4	TRBJ1-5	CASSLAGGGQPQHF
14	TRBV5-6	TRBJ2-2	CASSPASYTGELFF
14	TRBV7-6	TRBJ2-1	CASSLVQGYNEQFF
17	TRBV11-3	TRBJ2-4	CASSRTHPTIAKNIQYF
12	TRBV2	TRBJ1-5	CASRGSNQPQHF
15	TRBV11-2	TRBJ2-1	CASSLGLAGVGEQFF
16	TRBV13	TRBJ1-1	CASSPGGGQGWAEAFF
11	TRBV20-1	TRBJ2-3	CSARDRSTQYF
15	TRBV9	TRBJ2-7	CASSPDAGGGYEQYF
13	TRBV7-2	TRBJ1-2	CASSFQQGGGYTF
14	TRBV6-5	TRBJ1-1	CASTRAQANTEAFF
15	TRBV2	TRBJ2-1	CASNQLAGVDNEQFF
15	TRBV10-3	TRBJ2-6	CAISEGADGANVLTF
15	TRBV19	TRBJ2-1	CASTPRRALPDEQFF
13	TRBV4-3	TRBJ2-2	CASSQALGGELFF
14	TRBV4-3	TRBJ2-3	CASSPGTGVDTQYF
14	TRBV5-1	TRBJ2-3	CASSPGQGLDTQYF
15	TRBV7-2	TRBJ1-6	CASSLDPGLGSPLHF
13	TRBV28	TRBJ2-7	CASTSTGLGEQYF
15	TRBV4-3	TRBJ1-1	CASSQAAGHVEVAFF